Below, 29 T cell receptor beta chains from the same sample are listed, as sequenced in a study of somatic mutations in cytotoxic T cells in rheumatoid arthritis. Here immunoSEQ multiplex PCR was the method, and the copy in TCRdb shows in-frame clones only, minus some. The profile shows 15,000 to 20,000 clones, over 75% of them singletons. Sequencing was done on a sample of CD8+ T cells sorted from blood. The receptors originated from an adult with rheumatoid arthritis.

V is TRBV5-1 and J is TRBJ2-6; tentatively, D is TRBD1 (6 bases). Trimming pared 4 bases from V and 0 bases from J, leaving 17 bases between. CDR3 size: 18 residues. Germline loops: CDR1 SGHRS, CDR2 YFSETQ. Here the CDR3 DNA reads TGCGCCAGCAGCGTCTGGACAGAGGGACACTCTGGGGCCAACGTCCTGACTTTC. This encodes CASSVWTEGHSGANVLTF.

This rearrangement joins TRBV27 to TRBJ1-2; possible D gene TRBD1, 5 bases. V lost 7 bases and J 1 base, leaving 13 bases between the germline ends. CDR1 is MNHEY, CDR2 SMNVEV, per germline (reference sequence). The CDR3 is 14 residues long. Written as DNA, the CDR3 is TGTGCCAGCAAAGGCGCGGGGGTTAACTATGGCTACACCTTC. It codes for CASKGAGVNYGYTF.

This clone was observed a handful of times. This rearrangement joins TRBV10-3 to TRBJ1-1; 9 nucleotides line up with TRBD1. Germline V CDR1 and CDR2: ENHRY, SYGVKD. V was clipped by 0 bases and J by 9 bases; unmatched bases: 2. The CDR3 has 13 amino acids. The CDR3: CAISESGQGKAFF. The CDR3 coding sequence is TGTGCCATCAGTGAGTCGGGACAGGGAAAAGCTTTCTTT.

This clone was seen just once. This chain uses TRBV15 with TRBJ2-7, with a tentative D call TRBD1 (6 bases). The CDR3 covers 15 residues. V was shortened by 2 bases and J by 7 bases, with 18 bases between the two germline ends. Per the germline V gene, CDR1 is LNHNV and CDR2 is YYDKDF (reference sequence). CDR3 protein: CATSRFSGHRSEQYF. The DNA for the CDR3 is TGTGCCACCAGCAGATTCTCGGGACACCGTTCAGAGCAGTACTTC.

The chain carries TRBV4-2 and TRBJ2-3; 9 bases are shared with TRBD2. The germline CDR1 and CDR2 sequences are LGHNA and YNFKEQ. The CDR3 consists of 16 residues. J gave up 3 bases and V 0 bases, and 4 bases lay outside the gene matches. The CDR3 DNA is TGTGCCAGCAGCCAAGAACGGCGGGGGGGGACAGATACGCAGTATTTT. It yields the protein CASSQERRGGTDTQYF.

This chain links TRBV9 with TRBJ2-2; D is ambiguous. The CDR3 runs to 15 residues. Per the germline V gene, CDR1 is SGDLS and CDR2 is YYNGEE. Trimming left V 2 bases short and J 0 bases short, with 8 bases between. Here the CDR3 reads CASSVGSANTGELFF. The CDR3 DNA reads as TGTGCCAGCAGCGTGGGGTCTGCGAACACCGGGGAGCTGTTTTTT.

The chain recombines TRBV7-7 with TRBJ2-3, with D possibly being TRBD1 (6 bases). V lost 6 bases, J lost 1 base, and 14 bases lay in between. The germline V gene has CDR1 SSHAT and CDR2 FNYEAQ (reference sequence). This CDR3 is built from 15 residues. The CDR3 coding sequence is TGTGCCAGCAGAACAGGGCGGCTAGGCACAGATACGCAGTATTTT. Translation: CASRTGRLGTDTQYF.

The chain joins TRBV5-6 to TRBJ2-7; D gene unclear. Trimming removed 4 bases at V and 6 bases at J, with 8 bases between. The CDR3 is 11 residues long. Germline loops: CDR1 SGHDT, CDR2 YYEEEE. The CDR3 here is CASSVGVEQYF. DNA for the CDR3: TGTGCCAGCAGCGTTGGGGTCGAGCAGTACTTC.

Note on this clone: This sequence may be a read error, since a much larger clone differs from it by one base. The CDR3 loop is CASSGDGYEQYF. The CDR3 nucleotides are TGTGCCAGCAGTGGGGACGGCTACGAGCAGTACTTC. The rearrangement uses TRBV9 and TRBJ2-7, with D perhaps being TRBD1 or TRBD2 (5 bases each). Germline V gene lookup returns CDR1 SGDLS and CDR2 YYNGEE. V dropped 5 bases and J dropped 3 bases, with 9 bases sitting between them. This CDR3 has 12 residues.

This chain uses TRBV27 with TRBJ2-7; 8 bases line up with TRBD2. This CDR3 contains 14 residues. Unmatched junction bases numbered 10, after V lost 7 bases and J lost 5 bases. The germline V gene has CDR1 MNHEY and CDR2 SMNVEV (reference sequence). In DNA, the CDR3 is TGTGCCAGCAATAAAGGACTAGCATCCGACGAGCAGTACTTC. Translating gives CASNKGLASDEQYF.

The chain joins TRBV21-1 to TRBJ2-3; TRBD1 was called by the table and not checked on the DNA. TRBV21-1 is a pseudogene. This CDR3 contains 17 residues. The CDR3 nucleotides are TGTGCCAGCAGCAAAGCGCGGAGGACAGGGGGGAGTCATACGCAGTATTTT. Its translation: CASSKARRTGGSHTQYF.

The V gene is TRBV7-8, the J gene TRBJ2-7; D is ambiguous. The V end was cut by 5 bases, the J end by 3 bases, with 26 bases between. Per the germline V gene, CDR1 is SGHVS and CDR2 is FQNEAQ. The CDR3 totals 18 residues. CDR3 region: CASSPKLFGSGLDYEQYF. The CDR3 DNA is TGTGCCAGCAGCCCTAAATTATTTGGGTCCGGGCTTGACTACGAGCAGTACTTC. Full variable domain (outside the CDR3, taken from reference TRBV7-8 and TRBJ2-7): GAGVSQSPRYKVAKRGQDVALRCDPISGHVSLFWYQQALGQGPEFLTYFQNEAQLDKSGLPSDRFFAERPEGSVSTLKIQRTQQEDSAVYLCASSPKLFGSGLDYEQYFGPGTRLTVT.

This chain joins TRBV7-9 and TRBJ2-1, with 11 bases that match TRBD1. From germline, CDR1 is SEHNR and CDR2 FQNEAQ (reference sequence). The V and J ends lost 0 bases and 8 bases, in that order; junction bases with no gene match: 6. CDR3 length: 16 amino acids. CDR3 bases: TGTGCCAGCAGCTTAGCGTTCGGACAGGGGGCGGATGAGCAGTTCTTC. Translating gives CASSLAFGQGADEQFF.

The gene calls are TRBV15 and TRBJ2-7; tentative D call: TRBD1 (5 bases). The CDR3 has 14 residues. The germline V gene encodes CDR1 LNHNV and CDR2 YYDKDF (reference sequence). The V gene lost 6 bases and the J gene lost 0 bases, with 12 bases spanning the gap. The CDR3 sequence is CATSDSLLSYEQYF. The CDR3 DNA sequence: TGTGCCACCAGTGACAGCCTTCTCTCCTACGAGCAGTACTTC.

The rearrangement links TRBV27 to TRBJ2-3; possibly TRBD1 for D (6 bases). The V gene's germline CDR1 is MNHEY and CDR2 SMNVEV (reference sequence). The CDR3 runs to 14 residues. V was pared by 4 bases and J by 1 base, with 9 bases between. The chain's CDR3 is CASSSPGGTDTQYF. Here the CDR3 DNA reads TGTGCCAGCAGTTCCCCAGGGGGCACAGATACGCAGTATTTT.

J is TRBJ1-3 and V is TRBV10-2; D is unresolved. V was shortened by 8 bases and J by 8 bases, with 10 bases between the two germline ends. Germline lookup yields CDR1 WSHSY and CDR2 SAAADI. The CDR3 extends over 11 amino acids. The CDR3 protein is CASGKGDTIYF. CDR3 bases: TGCGCCAGCGGAAAGGGAGACACCATATATTTT.

The chain is built from TRBV27 and TRBJ1-4, with TRBD1 identical over 10 bases. Germline trimming cut 3 bases from V and 10 bases from J; bases unmatched to any gene: 5. The CDR3 is 14 amino acids. Germline V gives CDR1 MNHEY, CDR2 SMNVEV (reference sequence). The CDR3 loop reads CASSLRQGAGKLFF. The CDR3 nucleotides are TGTGCCAGCAGTTTGAGACAGGGGGCCGGAAAACTGTTTTTT. The variable domain in full, with the rest retrieved from reference TRBV27 and TRBJ1-4, is EAQVTQNPRYLITVTGKKLTVTCSQNMNHEYMSWYRQDPGLGLRQIYYSMNVEVTDKGDVPEGYKVSRKEKRNFPLILESPSPNQTSLYFCASSLRQGAGKLFFGSGTQLSVL.

CDR3 sequence: CAIRGGLGYGYTF. The CDR3 DNA reads as TGTGCCATCCGGGGGGGCTTGGGTTATGGCTACACCTTC. The chain joins TRBV10-3 to TRBJ1-2; tentatively, D is TRBD1 (6 bases). The V gene's germline CDR1 is ENHRY and CDR2 SYGVKD. V shed 8 bases and J shed 5 bases, with 15 bases lying between them. The length of the CDR3 is 13 residues.

CDR3 DNA: TGCGCCAGCAGCCAAGTCGGGGTCGATGAGCAGTTCTTC. Translated: CASSQVGVDEQFF. This chain connects TRBV4-1 to TRBJ2-1; D might be TRBD2 (5 bases). The CDR3 runs 13 residues. Germline lookup yields CDR1 MGHRA and CDR2 YSYEKL. Trimming took off 1 base at V and 8 bases at J, with 9 bases between the two ends.

The J gene is TRBJ2-7, the V gene TRBV20-1; a possible D gene is TRBD2 (5 bases). There are 11 residues in the CDR3. The V end lost 7 bases, the J end lost 4 bases, and 11 bases lay between the germline ends. Looked up from germline, CDR1 is DFQATT and CDR2 is SNEGSKA (reference sequence). The CDR3: CSVRGLYEQYF. CDR3 in DNA: TGCAGTGTTCGGGGTCTTTACGAGCAGTACTTC.

This chain joins TRBV27 and TRBJ1-1; no reliable D call. Germline V gene lookup returns CDR1 MNHEY and CDR2 SMNVEV (reference sequence). The V end was cut by 2 bases, the J end by 1 base, with 11 bases between. The CDR3 is 15 amino acids. The CDR3, as DNA: TGTGCCAGCAGTTTAGGGATTTCAGGGAACACTGAAGCTTTCTTT. Amino acid sequence: CASSLGISGNTEAFF.

The chain links TRBV27 to TRBJ2-7, with unresolved D. The CDR3 contains 13 residues. CDR1 is MNHEY and CDR2 is SMNVEV in the germline V gene (reference sequence). V was clipped by 0 bases and J by 0 bases, with 3 bases between them. For the CDR3, the DNA is TGTGCCAGCAGTTTATCCGGCTCCTACGAGCAGTACTTC. This translates into CASSLSGSYEQYF.

The chain links TRBV30 to TRBJ1-2; no reliable D call. Trimming pared 5 bases from V and 0 bases from J, leaving 16 bases between. Germline CDR1 is GTSNPN and CDR2 is SVGIG (reference sequence). This CDR3 spans 15 amino acids. CDR3: CAWSGVSMANYGYTF. The CDR3 DNA reads TGTGCCTGGTCGGGCGTATCAATGGCTAACTATGGCTACACCTTC.

The CDR3 sequence is CASSLTENTEAFF. The CDR3 nucleotides are TGTGCCAGCAGTCTCACAGAGAACACTGAAGCTTTCTTT. The gene calls are TRBV27 and TRBJ1-1; D remains unclear. The V gene's germline CDR1 is MNHEY and CDR2 SMNVEV (reference sequence). Trimming took 5 bases from V and 1 from J, leaving 8 bases between them. There are 13 residues in the CDR3.

J is TRBJ2-3 and V is TRBV6-4; 8 nucleotides agree with TRBD2. This CDR3 has 15 amino acids. Per the germline V gene, CDR1 is MRHNA and CDR2 is SNTAGT. V was pared by 2 bases and J by 5 bases, with 6 bases of the junction left unmatched. The CDR3 loop reads CASSDVAGSGDTQYF. The CDR3 DNA is TGTGCCAGCAGTGACGTAGCGGGGTCGGGAGATACGCAGTATTTT.

The rearrangement uses TRBV2 and TRBJ1-1, with D unclear. Germline loops: CDR1 SNHLY, CDR2 FYNNEI. Trimming shortened V by 7 bases and J by 1 base, and 4 bases separated the two germline ends. This CDR3 has 11 amino acids. The CDR3 sequence: CASIGNTEAFF. CDR3 in DNA: TGTGCCAGCATCGGGAACACTGAAGCTTTCTTT.

This clone has only one observation. This sequence joins TRBV11-2 and TRBJ2-7; TRBD2 matches 9 bases. The trim removed 2 bases at V and 0 bases at J, leaving 8 bases unmatched. Germline CDR1 and CDR2: SGHAT and FQNNGV. CDR3 size: 17 residues. CDR3 protein: CASSLIGSGGSSYEQYF. CDR3 in DNA: TGTGCCAGCAGCTTAATAGGTAGCGGGGGTAGCTCCTACGAGCAGTACTTC. The full variable domain, rest sourced from reference TRBV11-2 and TRBJ2-7, is EAGVAQSPRYKIIEKRQSVAFWCNPISGHATLYWYQQILGQGPKLLIQFQNNGVVDDSQLPKDRFSAERLKGVDSTLKIQPAKLEDSAVYLCASSLIGSGGSSYEQYFGPGTRLTVT.

This chain uses TRBV15 with TRBJ2-5, with 7 bases that match TRBD2. This CDR3 comprises 15 residues. Germline V gene lookup returns CDR1 LNHNV and CDR2 YYDKDF (reference sequence). V gave up 1 base and J gave up 6 bases; unmatched junction bases: 8. CDR3 bases: TGTGCCACCAGCAGAGTGGGAGGGCTGCGACAGACCCAGTACTTC. It encodes CATSRVGGLRQTQYF.

The V and J genes are TRBV29-1 and TRBJ1-1, with D unresolved. V lost 3 bases, J lost 8 bases, and 19 bases lay in between. This CDR3 spans 14 amino acids. Germline-derived CDR1 and CDR2 are SQVTM and ANQGSEA. This CDR3 reads CSVDSNINVWEAFF. The CDR3 DNA reads as TGCAGCGTTGATTCTAACATAAACGTTTGGGAAGCTTTCTTT.